This is a list of T cell receptor beta chains from one sample in a study of cytomegalovirus exposure and HLA in healthy donors. The data were produced by immunoSEQ multiplex PCR, yet TCRdb's version contains in-frame clones alone and is incomplete. Seen here are over 100,000 clones, 70% to 90% observed once, and the top ten hold about 6.9%. Sequences were obtained from PBMCs. These receptors came from a woman aged 18-29 years in good health and CMV-seropositive. The CDR3 runs from the conserved cysteine through the conserved F or W. Each record gives: clone size, J gene, D gene, V gene, CDR3 DNA, CDR3 protein. A D gene is named only where the DNA matches it firmly. Size is omitted from some rows. Given values are once, few, many or a class for expanded clones.

>-|TRBJ2-7|-|TRBV7-9
TGTGCCAGCAGCTTAGCGTCCTACGGGGGCGAGCAGTACTTC
CASSLASYGGEQYF
>-|TRBJ1-4|TRBD1|TRBV6-5
TGTGCCAGCAGATCGGGACAGGGGGATGAAAAACTGTTTTTT
CASRSGQGDEKLFF
>-|TRBJ1-1|-|TRBV19
TGTGCCAGTAGTCCGGGGGGTGAAGCTTTCTTT
CASSPGGEAFF
>-|TRBJ1-1|-|TRBV7-9
TGTGCCAGCAGCGGAGGAGAGGCAGGGGTGGGGAAAACTGAAGCTTTCTTT
CASSGGEAGVGKTEAFF
>-|TRBJ2-7|-|TRBV5-6
TGTGCCAGCAGCCTGGAGAGGGACTACGAGCAGTACTTC
CASSLERDYEQYF
>few|TRBJ1-1|-|TRBV4-1
TGCGCCAGCAGCCAAGCAGGGGAATCTTGGAGGAACACTGAAGCTTTCTTT
CASSQAGESWRNTEAFF
>-|TRBJ2-5|TRBD2|TRBV5-4
TGTGCCAGCAGCTCCGCGGGGGAAGAGACCCAGTACTTC
CASSSAGEETQYF
>-|TRBJ2-1|TRBD2|TRBV27
TGTGCCAGCAGCCGGACTAGCGGGGGGATCTACAATGAGCAGTTCTTC
CASSRTSGGIYNEQFF
>-|TRBJ1-1|TRBD1|TRBV27
TGTGCCAGCAGTCCGGGACAGTACACTGAAGCTTTCTTT
CASSPGQYTEAFF
>few|TRBJ2-7|-|TRBV7-3
TGTGCCAGCAGCGAATTTCAGGGCTACGAGCAGTACTTC
CASSEFQGYEQYF
>-|TRBJ2-3|TRBD2|TRBV29-1
TGCAGCTTAGCCCGGGGAGGGGCAGATACGCAGTATTTT
CSLARGGADTQYF
>once|TRBJ2-7|TRBD2|TRBV28
TGTGCCAGCAGTTCCGCCATGGTCAGCACTAGCGGGAGGAGATACGAGCAGTACTTC
CASSSAMVSTSGRRYEQYF
>-|TRBJ1-2|-|TRBV4-3
TGCGCCAGCAGCCACCCACGGGCCGAAACAGGACATACTAACTATGGCTACACCTTC
CASSHPRAETGHTNYGYTF
>once|TRBJ2-5|TRBD1|TRBV14
TGTGCCAGCAGCCAAAACAGGGGGCTTTTTGAGACCCAGTACTTC
CASSQNRGLFETQYF